The rows below give T cell receptor beta chains drawn from one sample of a study of OX40 agonist ivuxolimab in advanced cancers. Assay: immunoSEQ multiplex PCR; the TCRdb copy retains only in-frame clones and omits some. The table records over 65,000 clones, about 93% of them present only once. Here the sequenced sample was CD4+ or CD8+ T cells sorted from blood, taken in a trial of the OX40 agonist ivuxolimab. These receptor sequences come from an adult with an advanced solid tumor such as melanoma, head and neck, liver or kidney cancer. Both conserved end residues are trimmed from each CDR3.

>TRBJ1-2|TRBV6-6
ASSTRLRYGYT
>TRBJ2-7|TRBV11-2
ASSPRHATGFYEQY
>TRBJ1-5|TRBV15
ATSRDRQPNQPQH
>TRBJ2-3|TRBV5-5
ASSISEDTQY
>TRBJ2-7|TRBV5-1
ASSLIASSYEQY
>TRBJ2-1|TRBV21-1
ASSIPGLAGPQRF
>TRBJ2-2|TRBV10-3
AINGGQGATGELF
>TRBJ1-4|TRBV5-6
ASRRTGIFRKTV
>TRBJ2-3|TRBV5-1
ASSLAGVDTQY
>TRBJ2-3|TRBV9
ASSRTGGIDTQY
>TRBJ2-5|TRBV6-1
ASSEATGRTQY
>TRBJ2-2|TRBV7-9
ASSLASGELF
>TRBJ2-7|TRBV5-1
ASSIKAAMSSYEQY
>TRBJ2-2|TRBV4-3
ASSQEAGLNTGELF
>TRBJ1-2|TRBV28
ASSTRDSLFVYGYT
>TRBJ2-7|TRBV10-1
ASSGLAGSYEQY
>TRBJ1-2|TRBV6-5
ASRRDSNYGYT
>TRBJ1-2|TRBV2
ASNPGTVNYGYT
>TRBJ2-4|TRBV19
ASSEAKNIQY
>TRBJ1-4|TRBV5-1
ASSPGTGGDEKLF
>TRBJ1-3|TRBV28
ATAGSNSGNTIY
>TRBJ1-4|TRBV28
ASISAGANEKLF
>TRBJ2-3|TRBV5-1
ASSFPDEADTQY
>TRBJ2-3|TRBV19
ASSIPDYSTDTQY
>TRBJ1-1|TRBV5-1
ASSWTGGTEAF
>TRBJ2-2|TRBV18
ASSPASGGSTGTGELF
>TRBJ2-3|TRBV7-9
ASSFGGGADTQY
>TRBJ2-7|TRBV5-1
ASRDFYEQY
>TRBJ1-4|TRBV6-6
ASRGQGAQTNEKLF
>TRBJ2-2|TRBV6-1
ASSVPLAGELF
>TRBJ2-3|TRBV4-3
ASSQDRGNTQY
>TRBJ2-1|TRBV4-2
ASSPSEGMGNEQF
>TRBJ2-3|TRBV7-2
ASSLGQGTDTQY
>TRBJ2-7|TRBV18
ASSPASSSYEQY
>TRBJ2-3|TRBV9
ASSVIAGDTDTQY
>TRBJ2-2|TRBV28
ATPKPGNTGELF
>TRBJ2-1|TRBV27
ASSFLGNSYNEQF
>TRBJ2-2|TRBV9
ASSVREGLDTGELF